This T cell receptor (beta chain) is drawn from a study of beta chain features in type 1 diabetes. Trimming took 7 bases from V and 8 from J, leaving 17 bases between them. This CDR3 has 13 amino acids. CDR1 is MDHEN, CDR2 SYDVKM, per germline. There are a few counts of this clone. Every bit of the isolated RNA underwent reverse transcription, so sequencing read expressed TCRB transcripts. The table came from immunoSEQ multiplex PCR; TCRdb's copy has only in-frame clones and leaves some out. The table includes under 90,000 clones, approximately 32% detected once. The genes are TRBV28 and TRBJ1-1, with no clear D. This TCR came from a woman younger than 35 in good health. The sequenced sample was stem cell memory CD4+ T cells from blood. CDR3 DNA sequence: TGTGCCAGCAACATAGGAGGGTCCCCCGAAGCTTTCTTT. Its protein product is CASNIGGSPEAFF.